Each of the 8 T cell receptor beta chains below was sequenced from the same sample in a study of beta chain features in type 1 diabetes. Their antigens remain unidentified. The study's findings and limits: Researchers report that Type 1 diabetes patients had moderately but significantly shorter TCRB CDR3s across all four CD4+ subsets.

Expressed TCRB transcripts were sequenced because the isolated RNA had all been reverse transcribed beforehand. Assay: immunoSEQ multiplex PCR; the TCRdb copy retains only in-frame clones and omits some. The table lists 20,000 to 30,000 clones, about 69% of them singletons. The sequencing input was Tregs from blood. These TCRs come from a man between 18 and 35 years old with type 1 diabetes.

In its sample, this clone was seen once. CDR3 sequence reads: CASSKEVWRNTGELFF. CDR3 sequence (DNA): TGTGCCAGCAGCAAGGAGGTTTGGAGGAACACCGGGGAGCTGTTTTTT. The chain has TRBV5-6 and TRBJ2-2, with D perhaps TRBD2 (5 bases). Germline loops: CDR1 SGHDT, CDR2 YYEEEE. The CDR3 length is 16 residues. Trimming pared 4 bases from V and 1 base from J, leaving 14 bases between.

The J gene is TRBJ2-7, the V gene TRBV10-2; D remains ambiguous. The V gene's germline CDR1 is WSHSY and CDR2 SAAADI. The length of the CDR3 is 12 residues. Trimming cost V 6 bases and J 3 bases, with 9 bases left between them. Here the CDR3 reads CASRSTVYEQYF. The DNA of the CDR3 is TGCGCCAGCAGGTCCACAGTCTACGAGCAGTACTTC.

The chain recombines TRBV7-9 with TRBJ2-2; perhaps TRBD1 as D (6 bases). From germline, CDR1 is SEHNR and CDR2 FQNEAQ (reference sequence). The V end lost 1 base, the J end lost 2 bases, and 20 bases lay between the germline ends. The CDR3 is 19 amino acids. The CDR3 sequence is CASSLESAFRTVNTGELFF. The CDR3 DNA reads as TGTGCCAGCAGCTTAGAATCTGCGTTTAGGACAGTAAACACCGGGGAGCTGTTTTTT.

This clone has only a few counts. The sample carries other DNA sequences with the same CDR3. The rearrangement links TRBV7-9 to TRBJ1-6, with 7 bases lining up with TRBD1. CDR3 size: 19 residues. V lost 3 bases, J lost 6 bases, and 17 bases stayed unmatched. The V gene's germline CDR1 is SEHNR and CDR2 FQNEAQ (reference sequence). CDR3 sequence reads: CASSFRTPAPGQTNSPLHF. In DNA form, the CDR3 reads TGTGCCAGCAGCTTCCGAACACCCGCCCCGGGACAGACTAATTCACCCCTCCACTTT.

The V call is TRBV6-6, the J call TRBJ1-2, with TRBD1 identical over 10 bases. The CDR3 is 16 amino acids. V lost 2 bases, J lost 8 bases, and 11 bases stayed unmatched. Germline loops: CDR1 MNHNY, CDR2 SVGAGI (reference sequence). This chain's CDR3 is CASSYTGTGASQGYTF. The CDR3, as DNA: TGTGCCAGCAGTTACACCGGGACAGGGGCCTCCCAAGGCTACACCTTC.

V usage is TRBV28 and J usage is TRBJ2-3, with D uncertain. Germline CDR1 and CDR2: MDHEN and SYDVKM. CDR3 size: 14 residues. Trimming pared 5 bases from V and 2 bases from J, leaving 11 bases between. CDR3 residues: CASSPQIFTDTQYF. CDR3 nucleotides: TGTGCCAGCAGTCCTCAGATTTTCACAGATACGCAGTATTTT.

The rearrangement joins TRBV4-1 to TRBJ2-3; 7 bases match TRBD1. The CDR3 runs to 17 residues. The germline gives CDR1 MGHRA, CDR2 YSYEKL. The V gene end was trimmed by 4 bases and the J gene end by 0 bases; junction bases not matched to a gene: 10. The CDR3 DNA reads as TGCGCCAGCAGCCCTAGATCGGGACAGCTGAGCACAGATACGCAGTATTTT. Translating it yields CASSPRSGQLSTDTQYF.

The chain joins TRBV30 to TRBJ2-1; D is undetermined. Trimming took off 1 base at V and 5 bases at J, with 15 bases between the two ends. CDR1 and CDR2 (germline): GTSNPN, SVGIG (reference sequence). This CDR3 comprises 15 residues. In DNA, the CDR3 is TGTGCCTGGAGTGGTCGACGGTGGAGAAACAATGAGCAGTTCTTC. Its protein is CAWSGRRWRNNEQFF. Full variable domain (remainder filled in from reference TRBV30 and TRBJ2-1): SQTIHQWPATLVQPVGSPLSLECTVEGTSNPNLYWYRQAAGRGLQLLFYSVGIGQISSEVPQNLSASRPQDRQFILSSKKLLLSDSGFYLCAWSGRRWRNNEQFFGPGTRLTVL.